This TCR beta chain came from a study of blood T cell repertoires in COVID-19. Overall study: Material from acute and convalescent COVID-19 was sourced from the United States, Italy and Spain.

Repertoires were generated with immunoSEQ multiplex PCR, while TCRdb's copy carries only in-frame clones and drops some. In the table there are roughly 480,000 clones, 89% of which are singletons. Recruited during active infection, patients (from Seattle) were subsequently followed longitudinally. Germline-derived CDR1 and CDR2 are LNHDA and SQIVND (reference sequence). V lost 7 bases and J lost 4; bases outside the gene matches: 8. This CDR3 has 15 residues. The rearrangement uses TRBV19 and TRBJ2-1; TRBD2 matches 9 bases. The source is a man between 18 and 35 years old with COVID-19, enrolled during active disease. The specimen was peripheral blood. As DNA, the CDR3 is TGTGCCAGTAAAATAAGTCTAGCGGGATACAATGAGCAGTTCTTC. Its translation is CASKISLAGYNEQFF.